The source of this T cell receptor beta chain is a study of T cell responses to AZD1222 COVID-19 vaccine. This table comes from immunoSEQ multiplex PCR, and its TCRdb copy is limited to in-frame clones, with some not included. Here the sample spans around 28,000 clones, roughly 78% being singletons. Trimming took 5 bases from V and 3 from J; bases not matched to a gene: 9. Germline lookup yields CDR1 SNHLY and CDR2 FYNNEI. The CDR3 has 16 residues. The TCR was taken from an adult in good health. The sample in question was peripheral blood, obtained on day 0 of AZD1222 vaccination. The rearrangement uses TRBV2 and TRBJ2-7; 11 nucleotides match TRBD1. This CDR3 reads CASSPTTGTGGYEQYF. The DNA for the CDR3 is TGTGCCAGCAGTCCGACCACTGGGACAGGGGGCTACGAGCAGTACTTC.